The following is a TCR beta chain sequence with its context. Mismatch with germline at one junction end may stem from a read error. The source of the sample is a study of blood T cell repertoires in COVID-19. Study-wide context: Material from acute and convalescent COVID-19 was sourced from the United States, Italy and Spain.

Produced via immunoSEQ multiplex PCR; TCRdb's table is partial and in-frame only. Counted here are roughly 120,000 clones, approximately 85% occurring once; the ten biggest clones make up approximately 5%. The CDR3 is 14 amino acids. Germline V gene data show CDR1 as SGHTA and CDR2 as FQGTGA. Seattle researchers signed up patients amid active infection and tracked them longitudinally. The clonotype was recovered from a woman aged 55 to 70 with COVID-19, enrolled during active disease. Sequenced material: peripheral blood. The chain couples TRBV7-3 to TRBJ1-1; no clear D. Here the CDR3 reads CASRLSPMNTEAFF. In DNA form, the CDR3 reads TGTGCCAGCCGCTTAAGTCCCATGAACACTGAAGCTTTCTTT.